This entry lists 10 T cell receptor beta chains sequenced from one sample in a study of T cell responses to AZD1222 COVID-19 vaccine. Data came from immunoSEQ multiplex PCR; TCRdb stores just in-frame clones and leaves some out. Of roughly 180,000 clones listed, over 75% were seen once; the top ten hold about 6.9%. The sequenced sample was peripheral blood, obtained on day 0 of AZD1222 vaccination. These receptors originate from an adult in good health.

V and J are TRBV7-8 and TRBJ1-6; no definite D call. Trimming cost V 0 bases and J 8 bases, with 11 bases left between them. The CDR3 sequence is 15 residues long. The germline CDR1 and CDR2 sequences are SGHVS and FQNEAQ. The CDR3 nucleotides are TGTGCCAGCAGCTTAGCGCTGGGCATCGATTCACCCCTCCACTTT. Its translation: CASSLALGIDSPLHF.

The chain couples TRBV19 to TRBJ2-7, with D perhaps matching TRBD2 (6 bases). This CDR3 has 17 amino acids. Germline lookup yields CDR1 LNHDA and CDR2 SQIVND (reference sequence). Trimming took off 2 bases at V and 1 base at J, with 18 bases between the two ends. CDR3 amino acids: CASSIRSGTERSYEQYF. The CDR3 bases are TGTGCCAGTAGTATACGCTCCGGGACTGAGAGATCCTACGAGCAGTACTTC.

The chain is built from TRBV6-5 and TRBJ1-2; D gene uncertain. CDR3 size: 14 residues. The V and J ends lost 6 bases and 4 bases respectively, with 15 bases between them. The germline V gene encodes CDR1 MNHEY and CDR2 SVGAGI. The DNA of the CDR3 is TGTGCCAGCAGCAGACATGCCTTGGCCTATGGCTACACCTTC. Protein product: CASSRHALAYGYTF.

This clone occurred a few times. The rearrangement joins TRBV27 to TRBJ1-2; 7 bases are shared with TRBD1. This CDR3 spans 13 amino acids. CDR1 is MNHEY and CDR2 is SMNVEV in the germline V gene (reference sequence). V lost 3 bases to trimming and J lost 5 bases; unmatched junction nucleotides: 3. CDR3 amino acids: CASSFTGAYGYTF. In nucleotides, the CDR3 is TGTGCCAGCAGTTTTACAGGGGCTTATGGCTACACCTTC.

The V call is TRBV5-6, the J call TRBJ1-2; 7 nucleotides match TRBD1. Looked up from germline, CDR1 is SGHDT and CDR2 is YYEEEE. Germline trimming cut 2 bases from V and 0 bases from J; bases unmatched to any gene: 4. The CDR3 covers 15 residues. The CDR3: CASSFFQGANYGYTF. The DNA for the CDR3 is TGTGCCAGCAGCTTTTTTCAGGGGGCTAACTATGGCTACACCTTC.

The rearrangement uses TRBV11-3 and TRBJ2-2; 9 nucleotides line up with TRBD2. The CDR3 extends over 16 amino acids. V gave up 0 bases and J gave up 5 bases; unmatched junction bases: 4. The germline gives CDR1 SGHNT, CDR2 YENEEA. The CDR3 spells CASSLDSGGDTGELFF. The CDR3 DNA is TGTGCCAGCAGCTTAGATAGCGGGGGCGATACCGGGGAGCTGTTTTTT.

J is TRBJ1-6 and V is TRBV5-1; TRBD1 matches 11 bases. J was trimmed by 7 bases and V by 4 bases; bases with no gene match: 10. The CDR3 has 17 amino acids. Germline loops: CDR1 SGHRS, CDR2 YFSETQ. The CDR3 region is CASSTGQGARGNSPLHF. The CDR3 nucleotides read TGCGCCAGCAGCACCGGACAGGGGGCGAGGGGAAATTCACCCCTCCACTTT.

The chain carries TRBV7-2 and TRBJ1-5; D not resolved. CDR1 and CDR2 (germline): SGHTA, FQGNSA. This CDR3 region has 14 residues. Trimming shortened V by 3 bases and J by 0 bases, and 6 bases separated the two germline ends. The CDR3 here is CASSFIHSNQPQHF. The CDR3 coding sequence is TGTGCCAGCAGCTTTATACATAGCAATCAGCCCCAGCATTTT.

CDR3 loop: CASSFGSDYSYEQYV. CDR3 DNA sequence: TGTGCCAGCAGCTTTGGCAGCGACTACTCCTACGAGCAGTACGTC. The chain recombines TRBV5-8 with TRBJ2-7; possible D gene TRBD2, 5 bases. CDR3 length equals 15 residues. With 2 bases removed from V and 0 bases from J, the gap between germline ends came to 12 bases. From germline, CDR1 is SGHTS and CDR2 YDEGEE.

In its sample, this clone was seen a few times. The chain couples TRBV16 to TRBJ2-7, with D possibly TRBD2 on 5 matching bases. Trimming removed 0 bases from V and 2 bases from J, with 8 bases in between. Germline V gives CDR1 KGHSY, CDR2 FQNENV. The CDR3 is made up of 14 amino acids. The CDR3 here is CASSQSWTAYEQYV. CDR3 nucleotides: TGTGCCAGCAGCCAATCTTGGACTGCCTACGAGCAGTACGTC.